Presented here are 3 T cell receptor beta chains from one specimen sequenced in a study of OX40 agonist ivuxolimab in advanced cancers. Profiling relied on immunoSEQ multiplex PCR, and the TCRdb table lists in-frame clones only, not all of them. Of tens of thousands of clones in the sample, 85% to 95% were seen once. The input for sequencing was CD4+ or CD8+ T cells sorted from blood, taken in a trial of the OX40 agonist ivuxolimab. These receptors were obtained from an adult with an advanced solid tumor such as melanoma, head and neck, liver or kidney cancer.

V and J are TRBV13 and TRBJ2-7, with a weak D call TRBD2 (5 bases). Germline CDR1 and CDR2: PRHDT and FYEKMQ (reference sequence). The germline V and J ends were trimmed by 2 bases and 5 bases, with 13 bases remaining between them. The CDR3 runs 14 residues. In nucleotides, the CDR3 is TGTGCCAGCAGCTTAATTGGCGCGAGGGACGAGCAGTACTTC. It encodes CASSLIGARDEQYF.

The V gene is TRBV6-6, the J gene TRBJ2-2; D tentatively fits TRBD1 or TRBD2 (6 bases each). CDR1 and CDR2 from the germline V gene are MNHNY and SVGAGI (reference sequence). V shed 2 bases and J shed 3 bases, with 10 bases lying between them. The CDR3 loop spans 15 amino acids. CDR3 sequence: CASSYGGGDTGELFF. CDR3 sequence (DNA): TGTGCCAGCAGTTACGGGGGCGGGGACACCGGGGAGCTGTTTTTT.

The rearrangement joins TRBV10-3 to TRBJ1-1; no firm D call. Germline CDR1 reads ENHRY; CDR2 reads SYGVKD. V lost 6 bases to trimming and J lost 0 bases, with 8 bases between them. The CDR3 is made up of 13 amino acids. The CDR3 loop is CAIRLTVNTEAFF. CDR3 DNA sequence: TGTGCCATCAGGCTAACGGTGAACACTGAAGCTTTCTTT.